This T cell receptor (beta chain) was recorded in a study of CD8 T cell repertoires and HIV-1 epitope variants. Trimming stripped 1 base from V and 0 bases from J, with 12 bases between. The germline CDR1 and CDR2 sequences are LGHNA and YSLEER. This CDR3 has 16 amino acids. In the case of this clone: Its specificity is not known.

The data were produced by immunoSEQ multiplex PCR, yet TCRdb's version contains in-frame clones alone and is incomplete. The sample carries 5,500 to 6,000 clones, over 60% recorded once. This chain uses TRBV4-3 with TRBJ1-1, with a possible D match to TRBD1 (6 bases). The source material was cultured CD8+ T cells derived from PBMCs. This clonotype was obtained from a male donor with HIV. CDR3: CASSQGITGLNTEAFF. CDR3 nucleotide sequence: TGCGCCAGCAGCCAAGGAATTACAGGGCTGAACACTGAAGCTTTCTTT.